Reported below is one TCR beta chain. As yet, its antigen is unknown. Assay used: immunoSEQ multiplex PCR; TCRdb lists only in-frame clones, some missing. In the table there are over 85,000 clones, about 89% of which are singletons. The data were obtained in a study of T cell responses to AZD1222 COVID-19 vaccine. The CDR3 totals 14 residues. Deletions cut 6 bases from V and 6 bases from J, with 17 bases between. Germline lookup yields CDR1 MDHEN and CDR2 SYDVKM. Whole-study results and caveats: Regions 160-218 and 743-854 held dominance among vaccine-associated CD4 TCRs, which spanned spike. Among the donors, most were white British and more were female, and clonal diversity was possibly underestimated. After the peak T cell response, and only then, were repertoires sampled.

The TCR sequence derives from an adult in good health. Specimen: peripheral blood, collected on day 0 of AZD1222 vaccination. The chain uses TRBV28 and TRBJ1-1; D remains ambiguous. This CDR3 reads CASSPGRAFSEAFF. For the CDR3, the DNA is TGTGCCAGCAGCCCTGGGAGGGCGTTCTCTGAAGCTTTCTTT.